This T cell receptor beta chain was sequenced for a study of cytomegalovirus exposure and HLA in healthy donors. As for the study in general: An earlier analysis found roughly 100 million unique TCR beta sequences from approximately 190 million T cells. In terms of ancestry, the Caucasian-associated cluster contained roughly 81% of the approximately 380 genotyped donors.

The CDR3 consists of 14 residues. In germline, CDR1 is SGHTS, CDR2 YDEGEE. V shed 0 bases, J shed 5 bases, and the junction held 4 bases outside the gene matches. Researchers ran the PCR with 60 Vbeta and 13 Jbeta primers. Generated by immunoSEQ multiplex PCR, the TCRdb table keeps only in-frame clones and is missing some. Seen here are 80,000 to 100,000 clones, 79% observed once, and the top ten hold under 4%. Sequenced sample: PBMCs. The source of this sequence is a male donor in good health and CMV-seropositive. V and J are TRBV5-8 and TRBJ2-7, with TRBD1 matching over 8 bases. The CDR3 sequence is CASSLGQGTDEQYF. The CDR3 nucleotides are TGTGCCAGCAGCTTGGGACAGGGGACCGACGAGCAGTACTTC. Full variable domain (remainder filled in from reference TRBV5-8 and TRBJ2-7): EAGVTQSPTHLIKTRGQQATLRCSPISGHTSVYWYQQALGLGLQFLLWYDEGEERNRGNFPPRFSGRQFPNYSSELNVNALELEDSALYLCASSLGQGTDEQYFGPGTRLTVT.